This TCR beta chain is drawn from a study of T cell responses to AZD1222 COVID-19 vaccine. Findings of the study overall: Most donors were white British, females outnumbered males, and clonal diversity was possibly underestimated. At baseline, just five to seven AZD1222 recipients tested seropositive. Nearly half of spike-specific TCRs reportedly target variant regions that are unmutated in the B.1.351 and B.1.1.7 variants.

Measured with immunoSEQ multiplex PCR; TCRdb has only the in-frame clones, and not every one. The sample contains 75,000 to 100,000 clones, approximately 83% of which appear only once. Of note for this clone: The antigen remains undetermined.

The V end lost 3 bases, the J end lost 2 bases, and 2 bases lay between the germline ends. The CDR3 covers 11 residues. Germline loops: CDR1 ENHRY, CDR2 SYGVKD. The sample in question was peripheral blood, obtained on day 0 of AZD1222 vaccination. This TCR derives from an adult in good health. The chain is built from TRBV10-3 and TRBJ2-7; D is uncertain. CDR3 coding DNA: TGTGCCATCAGTGATGCCTACGAGCAGTACTTC. Residues: CAISDAYEQYF.